Following are 15 T cell receptor beta chains from one sample sequenced in a study of graft-versus-host responses after intestinal transplantation. Libraries were prepared by immunoSEQ multiplex PCR; TCRdb keeps only in-frame clonotypes and omits some of them. The sample consists of roughly 13,000 clones, 30% to 35% of them appearing once. Sequencing used alloreactive CD4+ T cells from a mixed lymphocyte reaction culture, obtained before intestinal transplant. Sample subset: CFSE-low proliferating T cells sorted from roughly six-day pre-transplant mixed lymphocyte reaction (GvH or HvG direction). The receptors originated from a human patient who received an intestinal transplant.

The gene calls are TRBV14 and TRBJ2-3; D possibly matches TRBD1 or TRBD2 (5 bases each). V was trimmed by 4 bases and J by 5 bases, leaving 19 bases between them. CDR3 length: 16 residues. Germline assignment: CDR1 SGHDN and CDR2 FVKESK. CDR3 loop: CASSRFGSGRLDTQYF. DNA for the CDR3: TGTGCCAGCAGCCGTTTCGGGTCGGGACGGCTAGATACGCAGTATTTT.

The DNA of the CDR3 is TGTGCCAGCAGCCAGGGACTAGCGGCTTACATTCAGTACTTC. Protein sequence: CASSQGLAAYIQYF. The V call is TRBV6-5, the J call TRBJ2-4; 11 nucleotides match TRBD2. V lost 6 bases and J lost 8; bases outside the gene matches: 6. Germline V gene data show CDR1 as MNHEY and CDR2 as SVGAGI. The CDR3 length is 14 residues.

In its sample, this clone was seen once. J is TRBJ1-1 and V is TRBV29-1, with TRBD1 matching 9 bases. Germline CDR1 SQVTM, CDR2 ANQGSEA. CDR3 size: 13 residues. J was trimmed by 5 bases and V by 6 bases; bases with no gene match: 7. The chain's CDR3 is CSVQDRGWTEAFF. The CDR3 coding sequence is TGCAGCGTCCAGGACAGGGGATGGACTGAAGCTTTCTTT.

J is TRBJ2-1 and V is TRBV2; D possibly corresponds to TRBD1 (5 bases). The CDR3 is 13 residues long. CDR1 and CDR2 (germline): SNHLY, FYNNEI. The V end lost 7 bases, the J end lost 9 bases, and 16 bases lay between the germline ends. The CDR3 DNA sequence: TGTGCCAGCACGTCCATTGGGGCTGGTGAGCAGTTCTTC. Amino acid sequence: CASTSIGAGEQFF.

The CDR3 nucleotides are TGTGCCAGCAGCTCCAGGGGCATGGAGCAGTTCTTC. This codes for CASSSRGMEQFF. The chain combines TRBV5-6 with TRBJ2-1; TRBD1 might be the D (6 bases). This CDR3 contains 12 residues. The germline gives CDR1 SGHDT, CDR2 YYEEEE. The germline V and J ends were trimmed by 3 bases and 10 bases, with 11 bases remaining between them. Together with reference TRBV5-6 and TRBJ2-1, the CDR3 gives the full variable domain: DAGVTQSPTHLIKTRGQQVTLRCSPKSGHDTVSWYQQALGQGPQFIFQYYEEEERQRGNFPDRFSGHQFPNYSSELNVNALLLGDSALYLCASSSRGMEQFFGPGTRLTVL.

V usage is TRBV18 and J usage is TRBJ2-7; the D gene is possibly TRBD1 (6 bases). Germline-derived CDR1 and CDR2 are KGHSH and LQKENI. This CDR3 is built from 13 residues. V lost 3 bases and J lost 3, with 9 bases in between. CDR3: CASSPLQGYEQYF. The DNA for the CDR3 is TGTGCCAGCTCACCTTTACAGGGCTACGAGCAGTACTTC.

The rearrangement links TRBV2 to TRBJ2-1, with a weak D call TRBD2 (7 bases). Germline V CDR1 and CDR2: SNHLY, FYNNEI. Trimming shortened V by 4 bases and J by 4 bases, and 14 bases separated the two germline ends. CDR3 length equals 15 residues. The CDR3 nucleotides are TGTGCCAGCAGTGGGGGGGGTGGACAGTACAATGAGCAGTTCTTC. Encoded protein: CASSGGGGQYNEQFF.

This clone is labeled as medium-sized. DNA for the CDR3: TGTGCCAGCTCCACCACCAGAGGGGGTTTGAATCAGCCCCAGCATTTT. Translated: CASSTTRGGLNQPQHF. The rearrangement joins TRBV18 to TRBJ1-5; perhaps TRBD1 as D (6 bases). This CDR3 comprises 16 residues. Trimming removed 6 bases from V and 4 bases from J, with 19 bases in between. Germline lookup yields CDR1 KGHSH and CDR2 LQKENI.

This chain uses TRBV7-1 with TRBJ1-5; TRBD1 might be the D (6 bases). TRBV7-1 is an ORF, and what it does is uncertain. V lost 4 bases and J 2 bases, leaving 12 bases between the germline ends. CDR3 size: 15 residues. For the CDR3, the DNA is TGTGCCAGCAGCTTAGTACAGGGAGGCAATCAGCCCCAGCATTTT. It specifies CASSLVQGGNQPQHF.

The rearrangement joins TRBV6-4 to TRBJ2-7; possibly TRBD2 for D (5 bases). Germline V gene data show CDR1 as MRHNA and CDR2 as SNTAGT. This CDR3 has 12 residues. V lost 5 bases and J 5 bases, leaving 10 bases between the germline ends. CDR3 coding DNA: TGTGCCAGCAGTCGAGGGTTTAACGAGCAGTACTTC. This sequence encodes CASSRGFNEQYF.

The V call is TRBV7-2, the J call TRBJ2-7; TRBD2 is a possible D gene (7 bases). Looked up from germline, CDR1 is SGHTA and CDR2 is FQGNSA. Trimming took 5 bases from V and 4 from J, leaving 15 bases between them. The length of the CDR3 is 14 residues. CDR3 coding DNA: TGTGCCAGCAGCAGAGTGGGAGGGGGATACGAGCAGTACTTC. This codes for CASSRVGGGYEQYF.

This chain links TRBV6-5 with TRBJ1-1; a possible D gene is TRBD1 (5 bases). Between the trimmed V and J ends, which lost 5 bases and 0 bases, there was a span of 7 bases. CDR1 is MNHEY and CDR2 is SVGAGI in the germline V gene. This CDR3 contains 13 residues. The CDR3 protein is CASSRGMNTEAFF. The CDR3 DNA sequence: TGTGCCAGCAGTAGGGGTATGAACACTGAAGCTTTCTTT.

This chain links TRBV20-1 with TRBJ1-1; D uncertain. The germline CDR1 and CDR2 sequences are DFQATT and SNEGSKA (reference sequence). The CDR3 is 11 residues long. The V end lost 1 base, the J end lost 3 bases, and 3 bases lay between the germline ends. The CDR3 is CSARGDTEAFF. CDR3 nucleotides: TGCAGTGCTAGAGGGGACACTGAAGCTTTCTTT.

The chain links TRBV18 to TRBJ2-7; D remains unclear. The CDR3 consists of 16 residues. The germline CDR1 and CDR2 sequences are KGHSH and LQKENI. V lost 8 bases, J lost 0 bases, and 20 bases lay in between. The DNA of the CDR3 is TGTGCCAGCCACCCGGTATCGGGCAGGAGCTCCTACGAGCAGTACTTC. Translated: CASHPVSGRSSYEQYF. The entire variable domain, with the rest obtained from reference TRBV18 and TRBJ2-7, is as follows: NAGVMQNPRHLVRRRGQEARLRCSPMKGHSHVYWYRQLPEEGLKFMVYLQKENIIDESGMPKERFSAEFPKEGPSILRIQQVVRGDSAAYFCASHPVSGRSSYEQYFGPGTRLTVT.

This clone was detected only a few times. V and J are TRBV7-8 and TRBJ2-1; 10 bases match TRBD2. Losses at the gene ends were 2 bases for V and 6 bases for J; bases not matched to a gene: 7. The CDR3 spans 16 residues. Per germline, CDR1 SGHVS and CDR2 FQNEAQ. As DNA, the CDR3 is TGTGCCAGCAGCTTAAACAACCTAGCGGGAGCCAATGAGCAGTTCTTC. Amino acids: CASSLNNLAGANEQFF. Looking up the rest from reference TRBV7-8 and TRBJ2-1 gives the full variable domain: GAGVSQSPRYKVAKRGQDVALRCDPISGHVSLFWYQQALGQGPEFLTYFQNEAQLDKSGLPSDRFFAERPEGSVSTLKIQRTQQEDSAVYLCASSLNNLAGANEQFFGPGTRLTVL.